The clone carrying this T cell receptor (beta chain) appeared a few times. Patients were all untreated before their thyroid surgery. The CDR3 runs to 16 residues. With 1 base clipped from V and 1 base from J, the junction kept 3 bases outside the gene matches. The germline gives CDR1 LNHNV, CDR2 YYDKDF (reference sequence). The data originate from a study of metastatic and nonmetastatic thyroid tumors. At the level of the study: Malignant thyroid and benign thyroid patients provided blood and tumor or nodule tissue whose repertoires were compared.

Original processing methods: CDR3 differences across clinicopathological groups were used to build a distant-metastasis classifier for papillary thyroid cancer. MiXCR re-clonotyped the PCR reads for TCRdb. These V and J calls originate from TCRdb's pipeline instead of the authors' own analysis. The sample lists about 32,000 clones, roughly a third occurring once. Sequencing was done on a sample of tumor tissue. The chain is built from TRBV15 and TRBJ1-3; 8 bases fit TRBD1. The TCR comes from a female donor with papillary thyroid cancer or a benign thyroid nodule (not recorded which). Some clones in this sample may be carry-over from other donors' samples. DNA of the CDR3: TGTGCCACCAGCAGAGGGACAGGGTCTTCTGGAAACACCATATATTTT. It encodes CATSRGTGSSGNTIYF.